The source of this TCR beta chain is a study of tumor-infiltrating lymphocytes in primary liver carcinoma. Study-level information: Productive TCRbeta reads per sample were roughly 3.5 to 7.5 million, not differing by tissue. Regarding the study as a whole: Blood trailed tumors significantly in top-250-clone fraction (p = 0.039).

TCR beta cDNA was prepared out of roughly 520 ng total RNA by means of a constant-region primer. Researchers made the TCR beta libraries by running three nested multiplex PCR rounds with slightly modified ARM-PCR. Use of TRBV1-TRBV30 forward primers with a C-beta reverse primer characterized the first two PCR rounds, which lasted about 10 cycles each. One entry per CDR3 protein, called by TCRdb with MiXCR from the multiplex PCR reads. Among about 210,000 distinct CDR3 sequences listed, 85% were seen once. Co-extraction of both nucleic acids (RNA and DNA) used roughly 18-32 mg of unsorted bulk tissue. Tumor samples all exceeded 80% viable tumor cells. CDR1 MNHNS and CDR2 SASEGT come from the germline V gene. The CDR3 runs to 13 residues. A note on this clonotype: What it binds is unknown. One junction end disagrees with the germline gene, perhaps due to a read error.

This TCR was recovered from a middle-aged man with primary liver carcinoma and hepatitis B virus infection. This chain links TRBV6-1 with TRBJ2-1, with D possibly being TRBD1 or TRBD2 (5 bases each). The source material was tumor tissue from primary liver carcinoma. In DNA, the CDR3 is TGTGCCAGTAGTGAAGAGAGGGGCATTGAGCTGTTCTTC. Residues: CASSEERGIELFF.